One sample yielded the 17 T cell receptor beta chains listed below, sequenced in a study of blood T cell repertoires in COVID-19. Repertoires were generated with immunoSEQ multiplex PCR, while TCRdb's copy carries only in-frame clones and drops some. The sample carries around 290,000 clones, roughly 86% recorded once. The sample was PBMCs or T cells enriched from blood (not recorded which). Source of these receptors: a woman under 30 who had recovered from COVID-19.

V usage is TRBV12-3 or TRBV12-4 and J usage is TRBJ1-2; the D gene is possibly TRBD1 (5 bases). With 2 bases removed from V and 14 bases from J, the gap between germline ends came to 15 bases. The CDR3 is made up of 12 amino acids. The CDR3 sequence: CASSLSQGGLTF. In DNA, the CDR3 is TGTGCCAGCAGTTTATCCCAGGGAGGGCTGACCTTC.

J is TRBJ2-7 and V is TRBV9; perhaps TRBD1 as D (5 bases). Deletions cut 3 bases from V and 2 bases from J, with 9 bases between. The CDR3 has 13 amino acids. The germline gives CDR1 SGDLS, CDR2 YYNGEE. CDR3 protein: CASSGRTPYEQYF. CDR3 nucleotide sequence: TGTGCCAGCAGCGGACGGACACCCTACGAGCAGTACTTC.

The chain links TRBV11-2 to TRBJ2-1; 11 bases match TRBD2. The CDR3 loop spans 16 amino acids. The germline CDR1 and CDR2 sequences are SGHAT and FQNNGV. V shed 3 bases and J 5 bases; nucleotides not matched to a gene: 6. As DNA, the CDR3 is TGTGCCAGCAGCTTCCGGACTAGCGGGTTTGACAATGAGCAGTTCTTC. Translation: CASSFRTSGFDNEQFF. The complete variable domain, with remaining parts taken from reference TRBV11-2 and TRBJ2-1, reads EAGVAQSPRYKIIEKRQSVAFWCNPISGHATLYWYQQILGQGPKLLIQFQNNGVVDDSQLPKDRFSAERLKGVDSTLKIQPAKLEDSAVYLCASSFRTSGFDNEQFFGPGTRLTVL.

The chain recombines TRBV5-1 with TRBJ1-4, with 7 bases that match TRBD1. After removal of 4 bases from V and 6 bases from J, the junction contained 9 bases not matched to a gene. CDR1 is SGHRS, CDR2 YFSETQ, per germline. The CDR3 is made up of 15 amino acids. Here the CDR3 DNA reads TGCGCCAGCAGCCCTAGACAGGGAGGTCATGAAAAACTGTTTTTT. The encoded protein is CASSPRQGGHEKLFF.

This clone has only a few counts. The gene calls are TRBV25-1 and TRBJ1-6; tentatively, D is TRBD1 (6 bases). V was cut by 8 bases and J by 0 bases, with 11 bases left in between. The CDR3 is 15 amino acids. The germline gives CDR1 MGHDK, CDR2 SYGVNS. The CDR3 bases are TGTGCCAGCTCCCCACAGGGCTCCTATAATTCACCCCTCCACTTT. This gives the protein CASSPQGSYNSPLHF.

The chain combines TRBV15 with TRBJ2-1, with 8 bases matching TRBD2. This CDR3 region has 16 residues. The germline gives CDR1 LNHNV, CDR2 YYDKDF (reference sequence). V trimming: 2 bases; J trimming: 6 bases; junction bases outside the gene matches: 9. Written as DNA, the CDR3 is TGTGCCACCAGCAGACCCTTAGCGGGGAGGTTCAATGAGCAGTTCTTC. This sequence encodes CATSRPLAGRFNEQFF.

The chain joins TRBV18 to TRBJ2-7, with a weak D call TRBD2 (7 bases). V lost 2 bases and J lost 6, with 14 bases in between. The germline gives CDR1 KGHSH, CDR2 LQKENI. The CDR3 loop spans 14 amino acids. The CDR3 DNA reads as TGTGCCAGCTCACCAGGGGGGGGGCCTGGCGAGCAGTACTTC. Its translation is CASSPGGGPGEQYF.

V usage is TRBV4-1 and J usage is TRBJ1-1; the D gene is possibly TRBD1 (6 bases). The CDR3 covers 17 residues. Looked up from germline, CDR1 is MGHRA and CDR2 is YSYEKL. Trimming pared 1 base from V and 3 bases from J, leaving 18 bases between. The CDR3 region has the DNA TGCGCCAGCAGCCAAGCTTCAGGGGACGTTGGGGACACTGAAGCTTTCTTT. It specifies CASSQASGDVGDTEAFF.

V gene TRBV18 combines with J gene TRBJ2-5, with a weak D call TRBD1 (6 bases). V shed 5 bases and J shed 2 bases, with 15 bases lying between them. Germline V CDR1 and CDR2: KGHSH, LQKENI. This CDR3 is 15 amino acids long. The DNA for the CDR3 is TGTGCCAGCTCAATACGGACAGCCAATCAAGAGACCCAGTACTTC. Its protein is CASSIRTANQETQYF.

The chain couples TRBV21-1 to TRBJ2-5; the table's TRBD2 call for D was not verified on the DNA. TRBV21-1 is annotated as a pseudogene. The CDR3 covers 13 residues. The DNA of the CDR3 is TGTGCCAGCAGCAAGACTTTCCAAGAGACCCAGTACTTC. Translated: CASSKTFQETQYF.

About this clone itself: The same CDR3 also results from other DNA sequences found in this sample. The chain employs TRBV5-1 and TRBJ2-7; D unresolved. Trimming shortened V by 0 bases and J by 3 bases, and 7 bases separated the two germline ends. Germline CDR1 SGHRS, CDR2 YFSETQ. The CDR3 is 13 residues long. CDR3 region: CASSLGAGYEQYF. The CDR3 nucleotides are TGCGCCAGCAGCTTGGGGGCCGGCTACGAGCAGTACTTC.

The table lists this clone with a count of one. This chain uses TRBV12-3 or TRBV12-4 with TRBJ2-5; D unclear. CDR3 length equals 11 residues. V lost 3 bases and J 3 bases, leaving 2 bases between the germline ends. The DNA of the CDR3 is TGTGCCAGCAGTTTCAAAGAGACCCAGTACTTC. Its protein product is CASSFKETQYF.

The V gene is TRBV3-1 (or the pseudogene TRBV3-2), the J gene TRBJ1-4; D gene unclear. The CDR3 loop spans 11 amino acids. Germline V CDR1 and CDR2: LGHDT, YNNKEL (reference sequence). Between the trimmed V and J ends, which lost 3 bases and 8 bases, there was a span of 4 bases. CDR3 DNA: TGTGCCAGCAGCCAGCAGGAAAAACTGTTTTTT. Its translation: CASSQQEKLFF.

The chain links TRBV11-3 to TRBJ2-5; 7 nucleotides align to TRBD1. The CDR3 totals 14 residues. The V segment lost 0 bases and the J segment 4 bases; nucleotides outside the gene matches: 2. The germline CDR1 and CDR2 sequences are SGHNT and YENEEA. The CDR3, as DNA: TGTGCCAGCAGCTTAGACTACAGGGGAGAGACCCAGTACTTC. It codes for CASSLDYRGETQYF.

The rearrangement links TRBV19 to TRBJ2-1, with 9 bases that match TRBD1. This CDR3 has 17 residues. Trimming removed 7 bases from V and 0 bases from J; junction bases left unmatched: 10. The germline CDR1 and CDR2 sequences are LNHDA and SQIVND (reference sequence). The CDR3 nucleotides read TGTGCCAGTACCGCTACAGGGGGCTATTCCTCCTACAATGAGCAGTTCTTC. This sequence encodes CASTATGGYSSYNEQFF. Together with reference TRBV19 and TRBJ2-1, the CDR3 gives the full variable domain: DGGITQSPKYLFRKEGQNVTLSCEQNLNHDAMYWYRQDPGQGLRLIYYSQIVNDFQKGDIAEGYSVSREKKESFPLTVTSAQKNPTAFYLCASTATGGYSSYNEQFFGPGTRLTVL.

J is TRBJ1-1 and V is TRBV4-1; 7 bases agree with TRBD1. CDR1 MGHRA and CDR2 YSYEKL come from the germline V gene. CDR3 length: 15 residues. The ends lost 5 bases at V and 0 bases at J; junction bases unmatched: 6. The CDR3 bases are TGCGCCAGCAGCGTACAACAGGGGATGAACACTGAAGCTTTCTTT. Residues: CASSVQQGMNTEAFF.

V usage is TRBV9 and J usage is TRBJ2-1; tentative D call: TRBD1 (5 bases). Germline V gives CDR1 SGDLS, CDR2 YYNGEE. CDR3 length: 19 residues. With 4 bases removed from V and 0 bases from J, the gap between germline ends came to 23 bases. The CDR3 coding sequence is TGTGCCAGCAGCCTTCAGGGCAATAGAGACGTAAGCTCCTACAATGAGCAGTTCTTC. Amino acid sequence: CASSLQGNRDVSSYNEQFF.